This T cell receptor (beta chain) is drawn from a study of response to subunit inactivated influenza vaccine. Study observations and caveats: Each seasonal influenza vaccination recruits few new T cells, the authors suggested.

Each CDR3 protein is one row after TCRdb ran MiXCR on the RT-PCR reads. Of 710,000 or so distinct CDR3 sequences detected, 15% to 18% appear once; the ten largest clones hold approximately 10%. As concerns this clonotype: Antigen unknown.

The CDR3 sequence is 17 residues long. Trimming cost V 3 bases and J 1 base; bases outside gene matches: 4. Per the germline V gene, CDR1 is SGDLS and CDR2 is YYNGEE. The source of this sequence is a man aged 50-60 years who received an inactivated influenza vaccine. The chain links TRBV9 to TRBJ2-2, with TRBD2 matching over 12 bases. This specimen consisted of PBMCs from blood, obtained roughly 12 days after vaccination. The CDR3 DNA reads as TGTGCCAGCAGCGCACCACTAGCGGGGGGGAACACCGGGGAGCTGTTTTTT. Protein: CASSAPLAGGNTGELFF.